These 23 T cell receptor beta chains were all obtained from the same sample, sequenced in a study of cytomegalovirus exposure and HLA in healthy donors. Primers: 60 Vbeta forward and 13 Jbeta reverse. Sequencing used immunoSEQ multiplex PCR; TCRdb keeps in-frame clones, though not all of them. The table has roughly 150,000 clones, 75% seen once. The source material was PBMCs. Receptors originate from a man aged 18 to 29 in good health and CMV-seropositive.

There are a few counts of this clone. The chain combines TRBV11-2 with TRBJ2-6, with D perhaps TRBD1 (6 bases). V gave up 4 bases and J gave up 2 bases, with 15 bases separating them. This CDR3 spans 17 amino acids. Germline V lookup: CDR1 SGHAT, CDR2 FQNNGV. The CDR3: CASSSVRGDTGANVLTF. The CDR3 nucleotides are TGTGCCAGCAGCTCCGTGAGAGGGGACACTGGGGCCAACGTCCTGACTTTC.

This sequence joins TRBV15 and TRBJ1-1; the match to TRBD1 covers 8 bases. The CDR3 has 13 amino acids. V lost 3 bases and J lost 11; bases outside the gene matches: 8. Germline V gene sequence: CDR1 LNHNV, CDR2 YYDKDF (reference sequence). CDR3 region: CATSRGQDRLAFF. The CDR3 DNA is TGTGCCACCAGCAGGGGACAGGACAGACTCGCTTTCTTT. Looking up the rest from reference TRBV15 and TRBJ1-1 gives the full variable domain: DAMVIQNPRYQVTQFGKPVTLSCSQTLNHNVMYWYQQKSSQAPKLLFHYYDKDFNNEADTPDNFQSRRPNTSFCFLDIRSPGLGDTAMYLCATSRGQDRLAFFGQGTRLTVV.

The rearrangement links TRBV28 to TRBJ2-5; D is perhaps TRBD2 (5 bases). Per germline, CDR1 MDHEN and CDR2 SYDVKM. Trimming stripped 5 bases from V and 5 bases from J, with 12 bases between. The CDR3 has 13 residues. The CDR3 DNA reads as TGTGCCAGCAGTGGGAGTGGGCGGGAGACCCAGTACTTC. Translation: CASSGSGRETQYF.

The rearrangement links TRBV5-1 to TRBJ1-2; tentative D call: TRBD1 (6 bases). Germline loops: CDR1 SGHRS, CDR2 YFSETQ. The ends were cut back, 3 bases at V and 4 bases at J, with 13 bases in the middle. There are 14 residues in the CDR3. The chain's CDR3 is CASSSPGGLYGYTF. As DNA, the CDR3 is TGCGCCAGCAGCTCCCCCGGGGGGCTCTATGGCTACACCTTC.

The chain joins TRBV7-2 to TRBJ2-1; 8 bases map to TRBD2. This CDR3 contains 15 residues. V dropped 1 base and J dropped 3; count of bases not matched to a gene: 2. Germline lookup yields CDR1 SGHTA and CDR2 FQGNSA. The CDR3 nucleotides read TGTGCCAGCAGCTTAGGGCTAGCGGGCTACAATGAGCAGTTCTTC. This codes for CASSLGLAGYNEQFF.

The chain is built from TRBV6-5 and TRBJ2-7; perhaps TRBD2 as D (6 bases). Per the germline V gene, CDR1 is MNHEY and CDR2 is SVGAGI. CDR3 length equals 14 residues. V lost 6 bases to trimming and J lost 4 bases, with 16 bases between them. The CDR3 DNA is TGTGCCAGCAGCTTAACGGGAGATTCGTACGAGCAGTACTTC. It encodes CASSLTGDSYEQYF.

The rearrangement joins TRBV6-1 to TRBJ2-5; D is possibly TRBD2 (5 bases). The CDR3 extends over 15 amino acids. Trimming took off 4 bases at V and 4 bases at J, with 16 bases between the two ends. Looked up from germline, CDR1 is MNHNS and CDR2 is SASEGT. CDR3 DNA: TGTGCCAGCAGTGGCGAAGGACTCGCCAGAGAGACCCAGTACTTC. As protein: CASSGEGLARETQYF.

Details on this clone: Germline is not matched at one junction end, which may reflect a read error. The chain is built from TRBV5-1 and TRBJ2-3, with a possible D match to TRBD1 (5 bases). The CDR3 runs 15 residues. Germline assignment: CDR1 SGHRS and CDR2 YFSETQ. The CDR3 loop is CASTLGQSSTDTQYF. The DNA of the CDR3 is TGCGCCAGCACCTTGGGGCAATCTAGCACAGATACGCAGTATTTT.

Of note for this clone: An end of the junction does not agree with germline; a read error may underlie this. The same CDR3 also results from other DNA sequences found in this sample. The chain joins TRBV28 to TRBJ2-6; D perhaps matches TRBD2 (8 bases). CDR1 and CDR2 (germline): MDHEN, SYDVKM. This CDR3 comprises 16 residues. CDR3 sequence reads: CASNPGGRRGANVLTF. CDR3 sequence (DNA): TGTGCCAGCAACCCAGGGGGACGGCGGGGGGCCAACGTTCTGACTTTC. Looking up the rest from reference TRBV28 and TRBJ2-6 gives the full variable domain: DVKVTQSSRYLVKRTGEKVFLECVQDMDHENMFWYRQDPGLGLRLIYFSYDVKMKEKGDIPEGYSVSREKKERFSLILESASTNQTSMYLCASNPGGRRGANVLTFGAGSRLTVL.

The CDR3 spells CASSHDRGSGNTIYF. The CDR3 DNA reads TGTGCCAGCAGCCACGACAGGGGGTCTGGAAACACCATATATTTT. The rearrangement joins TRBV7-9 to TRBJ1-3; 9 bases fit TRBD1. This CDR3 region has 15 residues. V lost 5 bases to trimming and J lost 1 base; unmatched junction nucleotides: 3. The germline CDR1 and CDR2 sequences are SEHNR and FQNEAQ (reference sequence).

Only a few counts were recorded for this clone. The chain joins TRBV28 to TRBJ1-4; TRBD1 matches at 8 bases. V dropped 7 bases and J dropped 7; count of bases not matched to a gene: 11. There are 15 residues in the CDR3. Germline loops: CDR1 MDHEN, CDR2 SYDVKM. The CDR3 sequence is CASTPDGTGGEKLFF. CDR3 DNA: TGTGCCAGCACCCCCGACGGGACAGGTGGTGAAAAACTGTTTTTT.

This chain uses TRBV5-1 with TRBJ2-3, with 7 bases aligning to TRBD1. V shed 1 base and J 7 bases; nucleotides not matched to a gene: 6. The V gene's germline CDR1 is SGHRS and CDR2 YFSETQ. This CDR3 is 14 amino acids long. CDR3 sequence reads: CASSLTGDGNTQYF. For the CDR3, the DNA is TGCGCCAGCAGCTTGACAGGGGATGGGAATACGCAGTATTTT. The whole variable domain, remainder taken from reference TRBV5-1 and TRBJ2-3, is KAGVTQTPRYLIKTRGQQVTLSCSPISGHRSVSWYQQTPGQGLQFLFEYFSETQRNKGNFPGRFSGRQFSNSRSEMNVSTLELGDSALYLCASSLTGDGNTQYFGPGTRLTVL.

The rearrangement joins TRBV9 to TRBJ2-1, with D possibly TRBD2 on 5 matching bases. The CDR3 length is 15 residues. Between the trimmed V and J ends, which lost 0 bases and 1 base, there was a span of 8 bases. CDR1 is SGDLS and CDR2 is YYNGEE in the germline V gene. The CDR3 reads CASSVEAESYNEQFF. DNA for the CDR3: TGTGCCAGCAGCGTAGAAGCGGAGTCCTACAATGAGCAGTTCTTC.

The chain uses TRBV5-1 and TRBJ1-1, with D tentatively TRBD1 (5 bases). The CDR3 consists of 14 residues. Germline V lookup: CDR1 SGHRS, CDR2 YFSETQ. The germline V and J ends were trimmed by 4 bases and 1 base, with 11 bases remaining between them. CDR3 sequence reads: CASSPPTENTEAFF. The DNA of the CDR3 is TGCGCCAGCAGCCCGCCGACAGAGAACACTGAAGCTTTCTTT.

This clone was counted a single time. J is TRBJ2-1 and V is TRBV5-1; possible D gene TRBD1, 7 bases. Germline V lookup: CDR1 SGHRS, CDR2 YFSETQ. This CDR3 contains 14 residues. V dropped 4 bases and J dropped 9 bases, with 17 bases sitting between them. The CDR3 loop is CASSAPRQGGEQFF. The CDR3 DNA follows: TGCGCCAGCAGCGCCCCCCGTCAGGGGGGTGAGCAGTTCTTC.

This clone came up a few times. The V gene is TRBV19, the J gene TRBJ2-1; the match to TRBD2 covers 10 bases. The CDR3 loop spans 16 amino acids. V trimming: 4 bases; J trimming: 6 bases; junction bases outside the gene matches: 9. Germline values: CDR1 LNHDA, CDR2 SQIVND (reference sequence). Here the CDR3 reads CASSSPGTSGINEQFF. CDR3 DNA: TGTGCCAGTAGTAGCCCGGGTACTAGCGGGATCAATGAGCAGTTCTTC.

The rearrangement joins TRBV28 to TRBJ2-1, with 9 positions matching TRBD2. The CDR3 loop spans 15 amino acids. Germline V gene sequence: CDR1 MDHEN, CDR2 SYDVKM. With 5 bases clipped from V and 4 bases from J, the junction kept 6 bases outside the gene matches. The CDR3 sequence: CASSLSGSAYNEQFF. As DNA, the CDR3 is TGTGCCAGCAGTCTTAGCGGGAGCGCTTACAATGAGCAGTTCTTC.

The gene calls are TRBV9 and TRBJ1-4; tentative D call: TRBD1 (6 bases). Germline CDR1 and CDR2: SGDLS and YYNGEE. The CDR3 covers 16 residues. V lost 3 bases and J 5 bases, leaving 17 bases between the germline ends. The CDR3 loop reads CASSALGGRNNEKLFF. For the CDR3, the DNA is TGTGCCAGCAGCGCCCTCGGGGGGCGAAACAATGAAAAACTGTTTTTT.

The chain employs TRBV7-2 and TRBJ1-4; D remains unclear. This CDR3 has 14 residues. The germline V gene has CDR1 SGHTA and CDR2 FQGNSA. The V end lost 5 bases, the J end lost 7 bases, and 14 bases lay between the germline ends. The CDR3 is CASSPFSGFEKLFF. The CDR3 nucleotides are TGTGCCAGCAGCCCCTTCTCGGGGTTTGAAAAACTGTTTTTT.

This clone was seen only a few times. V is TRBV28 and J is TRBJ1-1; the D gene is possibly TRBD1 (6 bases). From germline, CDR1 is MDHEN and CDR2 SYDVKM. CDR3 length: 12 amino acids. Trimming cost V 6 bases and J 8 bases, with 13 bases left between them. The CDR3 sequence: CASSRGTSEAFF. CDR3 nucleotide sequence: TGTGCCAGCAGCCGAGGGACATCCGAAGCTTTCTTT.

V gene TRBV7-9 combines with J gene TRBJ1-1, with D unresolved. V gave up 7 bases and J gave up 10 bases, with 13 bases separating them. Germline CDR1 SEHNR, CDR2 FQNEAQ (reference sequence). CDR3 length: 11 amino acids. CDR3 loop: CASTFRGAAFF. In DNA, the CDR3 is TGTGCCAGCACCTTTCGGGGAGCAGCTTTCTTT.

The chain combines TRBV2 with TRBJ1-2; D possibly corresponds to TRBD1 (5 bases). The germline CDR1 and CDR2 sequences are SNHLY and FYNNEI. CDR3 length equals 12 residues. V shed 6 bases and J shed 9 bases, with 14 bases lying between them. CDR3 loop: CASRSRDFRYTF. The CDR3 coding sequence is TGTGCCAGCAGGAGCAGGGATTTTCGCTACACCTTC.

The CDR3 protein is CASSIRTRDNEQFF. The CDR3 nucleotides read TGTGCCAGTAGTATAAGAACTCGAGACAATGAGCAGTTCTTC. This chain connects TRBV19 to TRBJ2-1; no reliable D call. V was pared by 2 bases and J by 5 bases, with 10 bases between. This CDR3 has 14 amino acids. The germline V gene encodes CDR1 LNHDA and CDR2 SQIVND (reference sequence).